The present entry profiles one T cell receptor (beta chain) with its context. Each donor was nominally healthy when sampled (though unrecorded immune exposures were likely). 13 Jbeta primers and 60 Vbeta primers were used for the PCR. Using immunoSEQ multiplex PCR, the repertoire was profiled, and TCRdb retains in-frame clones only, with some absent. The sample has 53,000 or so clones. This CDR3 is built from 14 residues. The germline V gene has CDR1 PRHDT and CDR2 FYEKMQ (reference sequence). V gave up 0 bases and J gave up 6 bases; unmatched junction bases: 3. The sample comes from a study of cytomegalovirus exposure and HLA in healthy donors.

The chain uses TRBV13 and TRBJ2-7; 9 bases align to TRBD1. This sequence was found in a man aged 18 to 35 in good health and CMV-seropositive. The sequenced sample consisted of PBMCs. The CDR3 sequence is CASSLGTGGSEQYF. Here the CDR3 DNA reads TGTGCCAGCAGCTTAGGGACAGGGGGTAGCGAGCAGTACTTC.